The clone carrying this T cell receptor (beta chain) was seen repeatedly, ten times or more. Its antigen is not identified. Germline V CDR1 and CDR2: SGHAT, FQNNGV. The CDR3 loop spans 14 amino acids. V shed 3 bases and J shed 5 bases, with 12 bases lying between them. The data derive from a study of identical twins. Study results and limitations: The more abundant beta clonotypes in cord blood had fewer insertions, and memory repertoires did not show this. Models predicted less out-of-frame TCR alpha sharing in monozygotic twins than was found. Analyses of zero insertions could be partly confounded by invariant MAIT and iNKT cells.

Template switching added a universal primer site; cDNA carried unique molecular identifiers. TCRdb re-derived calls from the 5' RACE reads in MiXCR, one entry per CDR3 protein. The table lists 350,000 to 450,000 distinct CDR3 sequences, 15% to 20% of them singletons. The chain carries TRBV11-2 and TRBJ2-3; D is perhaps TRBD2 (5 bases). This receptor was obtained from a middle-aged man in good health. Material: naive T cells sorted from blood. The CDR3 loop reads CASSFGLRRDTQYF. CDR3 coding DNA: TGTGCCAGCAGCTTTGGACTGCGGCGAGATACGCAGTATTTT.